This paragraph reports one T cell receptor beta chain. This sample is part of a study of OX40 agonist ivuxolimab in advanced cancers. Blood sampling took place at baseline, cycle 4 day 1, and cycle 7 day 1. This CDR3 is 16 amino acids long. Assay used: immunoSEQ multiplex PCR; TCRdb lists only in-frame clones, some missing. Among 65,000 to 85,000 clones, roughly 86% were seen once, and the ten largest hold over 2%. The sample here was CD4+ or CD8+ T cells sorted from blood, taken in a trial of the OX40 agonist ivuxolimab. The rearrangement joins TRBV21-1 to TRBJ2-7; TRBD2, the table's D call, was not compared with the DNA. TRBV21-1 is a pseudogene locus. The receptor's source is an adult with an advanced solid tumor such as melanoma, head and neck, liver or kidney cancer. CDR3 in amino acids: CALQKGGPRGSYEQYF. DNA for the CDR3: TGTGCCTTACAGAAGGGGGGGCCCAGGGGCTCCTACGAGCAGTACTTC.